The next 10 T cell receptor beta chains were all read from a single sample in a study of T-cell reconstitution after alpha-beta-depleted transplantation in children. Preparation of the TCRbeta library involved a method that used unique molecular identifiers. TCRdb recomputed calls from the PCR reads with MiXCR, one row per CDR3 protein. The sample has some 500,000 distinct CDR3 sequences, around 18% seen once. The source was PBMCs from the stem cell graft donor, collected from the stem cell graft. The receptors stem from a human donor who donated a stem cell graft to a child with acute lymphoblastic leukemia.

V gene TRBV11-1 combines with J gene TRBJ2-7; 7 bases fit TRBD1. The CDR3 has 15 residues. CDR1 is SGHAT, CDR2 FQDESV, per germline (reference sequence). Unmatched junction bases numbered 7, after V lost 5 bases and J lost 0 bases. The CDR3 loop is CASSPGTVPSYEQYF. CDR3 in DNA: TGTGCCAGCAGCCCGGGGACAGTTCCCTCCTACGAGCAGTACTTC.

The chain carries TRBV7-8 and TRBJ2-5, with TRBD2 matching 9 bases. V shed 8 bases and J 2 bases; nucleotides not matched to a gene: 6. The CDR3 is 14 amino acids. Per germline, CDR1 SGHVS and CDR2 FQNEAQ. As DNA, the CDR3 is TGTGCCAGCCAAAGGCTAGCGGGACAAGAGACCCAGTACTTC. It specifies CASQRLAGQETQYF.

The chain links TRBV27 to TRBJ1-1; maybe TRBD1 (5 bases). This CDR3 has 17 amino acids. Germline CDR1 MNHEY, CDR2 SMNVEV (reference sequence). Between the trimmed V and J ends, which lost 5 bases and 1 base, there was a span of 20 bases. CDR3: CASSPTPYSTENTEAFF. In nucleotides, the CDR3 is TGTGCCAGCAGTCCTACCCCATATTCGACAGAGAACACTGAAGCTTTCTTT.

The rearrangement joins TRBV11-1 to TRBJ1-3; a weak D match, TRBD1 (5 bases). Germline CDR1 SGHAT, CDR2 FQDESV (reference sequence). Trimming cost V 2 bases and J 4 bases, with 6 bases left between them. This CDR3 has 13 residues. The CDR3 DNA reads as TGTGCCAGCAGCTTACAGGGCGGAAACACCATATATTTT. Translating it yields CASSLQGGNTIYF.

J is TRBJ2-1 and V is TRBV9; 8 bases line up with TRBD1. Germline values: CDR1 SGDLS, CDR2 YYNGEE. This CDR3 has 19 residues. Trimming took 1 base from V and 2 from J; bases not matched to a gene: 14. The CDR3 protein is CASSVTSSAGQGPYNEQFF. In nucleotides, the CDR3 is TGTGCCAGCAGCGTAACCTCTTCGGCAGGACAGGGCCCCTACAATGAGCAGTTCTTC.

The chain is built from TRBV2 and TRBJ1-4; maybe TRBD1 (5 bases). The CDR3 loop spans 14 amino acids. V lost 10 bases, J lost 7 bases, and 19 bases lay in between. Germline assignment: CDR1 SNHLY and CDR2 FYNNEI. CDR3 DNA sequence: TGTGCCATCCCGGGGGTCGACAGCCGTGAAAAACTGTTTTTT. Its translation is CAIPGVDSREKLFF.

This chain uses TRBV5-8 with TRBJ1-5; D might be TRBD1 (5 bases). Between the trimmed V and J ends, which lost 4 bases and 2 bases, there was a span of 13 bases. The length of the CDR3 is 15 residues. The germline CDR1 and CDR2 sequences are SGHTS and YDEGEE. Here the CDR3 reads CASSQGEVGNQPQHF. CDR3 sequence (DNA): TGTGCCAGCAGCCAAGGGGAGGTCGGCAATCAGCCCCAGCATTTT.

J is TRBJ1-2 and V is TRBV18; D is undetermined. The V end was cut by 2 bases, the J end by 8 bases, with 15 bases between. This CDR3 is 14 amino acids long. Germline CDR1 reads KGHSH; CDR2 reads LQKENI. CDR3 protein: CASSPTPLGAGYTF. The CDR3 nucleotides read TGTGCCAGCTCACCAACTCCACTTGGTGCGGGCTACACCTTC.

This clonotype was picked up a small number of times. The CDR3 DNA reads TGTGCCTGGGACCCGGGAGACTCCTACAATGAGCAGTTCTTC. It is translated as CAWDPGDSYNEQFF. J is TRBJ2-1 and V is TRBV30; perhaps TRBD2 as D (6 bases). Germline values: CDR1 GTSNPN, CDR2 SVGIG (reference sequence). The CDR3 covers 14 residues. The V gene lost 5 bases and the J gene lost 0 bases, with 11 bases spanning the gap.

The table lists this clonotype with a few counts. The gene calls are TRBV2 and TRBJ2-7, with 7 nucleotides matching TRBD1. Germline CDR1 and CDR2: SNHLY and FYNNEI. V was pared by 10 bases and J by 6 bases, with 15 bases of the junction left unmatched. This CDR3 region has 14 residues. CDR3 sequence: CANRGLGERIEQYF. The CDR3, as DNA: TGTGCCAACAGGGGTTTGGGGGAGAGGATCGAGCAGTACTTC.